These 8 T cell receptor beta chains were sequenced from one sample in a study of Graves' ophthalmopathy and Graves' hyperthyroidism. The sequenced template was RNA, covering the TCR beta CDR3 region. HTBI primers served in a first-round RT-PCR, which a second-round multiplex PCR followed. TCRdb reanalysed the multiplex PCR reads using MiXCR and keeps one entry per CDR3 protein. Of around 470,000 distinct CDR3 sequences in the sample, 13% to 15% are singletons; the top ten hold around 9.8%. Sequenced material: blood. These receptors were taken from a woman in her 30s with Graves' ophthalmopathy.

This clonotype was detected only a few times. The chain has TRBV6-5 and TRBJ1-6, with 8 bases fitting TRBD1. CDR1 is MNHEY and CDR2 is SVGAGI in the germline V gene. The junction had 9 bases not matched to a gene; V was cut back by 1 base and J by 7 bases. The CDR3 loop spans 17 amino acids. CDR3 DNA: TGTGCCAGCAGTTACTTCTCCAGACAGGGGCGCAATTCACCCCTCCACTTT. Its protein product is CASSYFSRQGRNSPLHF.

This clonotype has a count of ten or more. The chain recombines TRBV2 with TRBJ2-2; D might be TRBD2 (6 bases). The CDR3 has 15 residues. Germline V lookup: CDR1 SNHLY, CDR2 FYNNEI. V lost 4 bases and J lost 7, with 16 bases in between. The CDR3 sequence is CASSAGPWGGGELFF. CDR3 nucleotides: TGTGCCAGCAGTGCCGGTCCCTGGGGAGGCGGGGAGCTGTTTTTT.

This clonotype has ten or more counts. The chain combines TRBV6-5 with TRBJ2-5, with 7 bases that match TRBD1. The CDR3 has 16 amino acids. V shed 4 bases and J 0 bases; nucleotides not matched to a gene: 8. Germline loops: CDR1 MNHEY, CDR2 SVGAGI. The CDR3 loop reads CASSSGQATYQETQYF. For the CDR3, the DNA is TGTGCCAGCAGTTCAGGACAGGCGACATACCAAGAGACCCAGTACTTC.

This clonotype has just a few counts. The chain uses TRBV5-1 and TRBJ2-1; D gene ambiguous. The length of the CDR3 is 11 residues. Germline lookup yields CDR1 SGHRS and CDR2 YFSETQ. V dropped 1 base and J dropped 7 bases, with 3 bases sitting between them. This CDR3 reads CASSLSNEQFF. DNA of the CDR3: TGCGCCAGCAGCTTGTCGAATGAGCAGTTCTTC.

This clonotype was counted ten times or more. The gene calls are TRBV20-1 and TRBJ2-2; 7 bases fit TRBD1. This CDR3 is 15 amino acids long. Germline CDR1 DFQATT, CDR2 SNEGSKA (reference sequence). Germline trimming cut 6 bases from V and 4 bases from J; bases unmatched to any gene: 11. CDR3 coding DNA: TGCAGTGCCCCAGATCCGGGACAGTCCACCGGGGAGCTGTTTTTT. Its translation is CSAPDPGQSTGELFF.

This clonotype appeared many times. This chain joins TRBV12-3 or TRBV12-4 and TRBJ2-2; D unclear. V gave up 6 bases and J gave up 5 bases, with 16 bases separating them. The CDR3 totals 15 residues. CDR3 residues: CASRAGSRQTGELFF. Here the CDR3 DNA reads TGTGCCAGCAGGGCCGGGTCTAGGCAAACCGGGGAGCTGTTTTTT.

This clonotype was found many times. The V gene is TRBV6-1, the J gene TRBJ2-7; D not certain. The length of the CDR3 is 15 residues. V was clipped by 1 base and J by 6 bases, with 16 bases between them. CDR1 and CDR2 (germline): MNHNS, SASEGT. CDR3 bases: TGTGCCAGCAGTGAAGGGGCAGGATGGCCTGTCGAGCAGTACTTC. Residues: CASSEGAGWPVEQYF.

This clonotype was counted many times. V usage is TRBV12-3 or TRBV12-4 and J usage is TRBJ2-2; 8 positions match TRBD1. The CDR3 runs to 16 residues. Trimming removed 7 bases from V and 2 bases from J; junction bases left unmatched: 9. The CDR3 reads CASISNRGYNTGELFF. The CDR3 DNA reads TGTGCCAGCATTTCCAACAGGGGGTATAACACCGGGGAGCTGTTTTTT.